This T cell receptor beta chain was observed in a study of cytomegalovirus exposure and HLA in healthy donors. Study-level results: Later analysis associated a missense DCLRE1C variant with TCR beta V- and J-gene trimming.

Germline trimming cut 4 bases from V and 8 bases from J; bases unmatched to any gene: 10. The CDR3 is made up of 14 amino acids. Looked up from germline, CDR1 is SQVTM and CDR2 is ANQGSEA. Worth noting for this clone: Its target is not known.

PCR used 60 Vbeta primers and 13 Jbeta primers. Measured with immunoSEQ multiplex PCR; TCRdb has only the in-frame clones, and not every one. The sample totals approximately 96,000 clones. The rearrangement joins TRBV29-1 to TRBJ2-1; 8 bases are shared with TRBD1. The sample taken for sequencing was PBMCs. The sequence was obtained from a girl between 10 and 17 years old in good health and CMV-seropositive. The CDR3 DNA sequence: TGCAGCGTTGCCGCCGGGACAGGAGGAGATGAGCAGTTCTTC. Encoded protein: CSVAAGTGGDEQFF.